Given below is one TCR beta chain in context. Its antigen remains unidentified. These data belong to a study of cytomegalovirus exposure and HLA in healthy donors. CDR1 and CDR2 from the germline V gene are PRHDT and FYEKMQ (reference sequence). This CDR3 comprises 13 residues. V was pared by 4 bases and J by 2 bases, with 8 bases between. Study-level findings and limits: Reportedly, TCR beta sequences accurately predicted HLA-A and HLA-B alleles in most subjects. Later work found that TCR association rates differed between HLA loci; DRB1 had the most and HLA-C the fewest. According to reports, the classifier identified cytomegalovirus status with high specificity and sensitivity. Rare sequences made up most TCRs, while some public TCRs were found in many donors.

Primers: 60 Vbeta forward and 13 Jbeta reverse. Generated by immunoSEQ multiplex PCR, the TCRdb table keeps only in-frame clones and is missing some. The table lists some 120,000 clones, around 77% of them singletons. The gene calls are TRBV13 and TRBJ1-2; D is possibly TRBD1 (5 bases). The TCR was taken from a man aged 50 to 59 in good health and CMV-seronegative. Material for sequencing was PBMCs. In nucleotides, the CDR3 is TGTGCCAGCAGCTACGGGGGAAACTATGGCTACACCTTC. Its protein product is CASSYGGNYGYTF.